The 29 T cell receptor beta chains given below trace back to one sample, sequenced in a study of CD4 and CD8 cells across lung adenocarcinoma regions. TCRdb reprocessed the PCR reads with MiXCR, giving one entry per CDR3 protein. The repertoire consists of 10,000 to 15,000 distinct CDR3 sequences, with around three fifths occurring once and the leading ten covering approximately 35%. The sequenced sample was CD8+ T cells from the margin of a lung tumor. The receptors shown here come from a female donor with lung adenocarcinoma. The CD4 and CD8 labels of this study may be unreliable.

J is TRBJ2-1 and V is TRBV6-1; D possibly corresponds to TRBD2 (6 bases). Germline loops: CDR1 MNHNS, CDR2 SASEGT. The CDR3 spans 13 residues. V gave up 8 bases and J gave up 8 bases, with 16 bases separating them. DNA for the CDR3: TGTGCCAGCGGGCACGGCGGGACCTATGAGCAGTTCTTC. It encodes CASGHGGTYEQFF.

This clonotype was detected only a few times. V usage is TRBV5-1 and J usage is TRBJ1-2, with a weak D call TRBD1 (6 bases). This CDR3 is 16 amino acids long. Trimming removed 4 bases from V and 1 base from J, with 17 bases in between. Germline V CDR1 and CDR2: SGHRS, YFSETQ. CDR3 nucleotide sequence: TGCGCCAGCAGCCTAGGAAGGACAGAACTTAACTATGGCTACACCTTC. Protein sequence: CASSLGRTELNYGYTF.

This clonotype turned up a few times. As DNA, the CDR3 is TGTGCCAGCGGTTTACCTGGGGCCAACGTCCTGACTTTC. It yields the protein CASGLPGANVLTF. The chain joins TRBV6-5 to TRBJ2-6; no definite D call. Germline V gives CDR1 MNHEY, CDR2 SVGAGI. The CDR3 totals 13 residues. V lost 8 bases and J lost 2, with 7 bases in between.

This clonotype appeared a few times. The CDR3, as DNA: TGTGCCAGCAGTTACTCGAGCAGGGGATACCAAGAGACCCAGTACTTC. Translating it yields CASSYSSRGYQETQYF. The J gene is TRBJ2-5, the V gene TRBV6-5, with D perhaps matching TRBD1 (6 bases). V was clipped by 0 bases and J by 0 bases, with 11 bases between them. The CDR3 covers 16 residues. Germline values: CDR1 MNHEY, CDR2 SVGAGI.

This clonotype is labeled medium-sized. This chain uses TRBV27 with TRBJ2-1; 11 bases are shared with TRBD1. Germline V gives CDR1 MNHEY, CDR2 SMNVEV (reference sequence). CDR3 length equals 15 residues. V lost 5 bases to trimming and J lost 8 bases; unmatched junction nucleotides: 8. The CDR3 sequence is CASSRIGQGAYEQFF. The CDR3, as DNA: TGTGCCAGCAGTAGAATAGGACAGGGGGCGTATGAGCAGTTCTTC.

By sample fraction, this clonotype is medium-sized. The chain recombines TRBV27 with TRBJ2-3; tentatively, D is TRBD1 (6 bases). Germline CDR1 MNHEY, CDR2 SMNVEV (reference sequence). Trimming cost V 6 bases and J 3 bases, with 13 bases left between them. The CDR3 is made up of 14 amino acids. The CDR3 DNA follows: TGTGCCAGCAGCGCACCTACAGGGACAGATACGCAGTATTTT. It specifies CASSAPTGTDTQYF.

Only a few counts were recorded for this clonotype. This chain uses TRBV25-1 with TRBJ1-1, with D hard to call. With 7 bases removed from V and 1 base from J, the gap between germline ends came to 7 bases. Germline CDR1 and CDR2: MGHDK and SYGVNS. This CDR3 is 12 amino acids long. For the CDR3, the DNA is TGTGCCAGCACGCCGGGGAACACTGAAGCTTTCTTT. Encoded protein: CASTPGNTEAFF.

The chain recombines TRBV6-5 with TRBJ2-1; 7 positions agree with TRBD2. Germline loops: CDR1 MNHEY, CDR2 SVGAGI. V trimming: 0 bases; J trimming: 5 bases; junction bases outside the gene matches: 4. CDR3 length: 15 amino acids. This CDR3 is CASSYSGGTHNEQFF. The CDR3 bases are TGTGCCAGCAGTTACTCGGGAGGGACCCACAATGAGCAGTTCTTC.

This chain links TRBV6-1 with TRBJ2-5; D is unclear. Trimming pared 5 bases from V and 5 bases from J, leaving 6 bases between. Germline V gene sequence: CDR1 MNHNS, CDR2 SASEGT. This CDR3 has 11 amino acids. The CDR3 sequence is CASSNTETQYF. The CDR3 nucleotides are TGTGCCAGCAGTAATACCGAGACCCAGTACTTC.

On this clonotype itself: Relative to the germline gene, one junction end is altered; a read error may explain this. The rearrangement uses TRBV10-1 and TRBJ2-3; D is unresolved. CDR1 and CDR2 (germline): WNHNN, SYGVQD (reference sequence). The CDR3 is 14 residues long. The CDR3 nucleotides read TGCGCCAGCAGTGGGGCGACTGTCCAAGATACGCAGTACTTT. Its translation is CASSGATVQDTQYF.

The V gene is TRBV6-1, the J gene TRBJ1-5, with a possible D match to TRBD1 (6 bases). The CDR3 length is 13 residues. Per the germline V gene, CDR1 is MNHNS and CDR2 is SASEGT. The V end lost 7 bases, the J end lost 0 bases, and 7 bases lay between the germline ends. In DNA, the CDR3 is TGTGCCAGCACAGGGGATAGCAATCAGCCCCAGCATTTT. Translating gives CASTGDSNQPQHF.

This clonotype is judged large. The chain employs TRBV6-1 and TRBJ2-4; D may correspond to TRBD1 or TRBD2 (6 bases each). V dropped 1 base and J dropped 8 bases, with 12 bases sitting between them. The CDR3 extends over 14 amino acids. Germline CDR1 reads MNHNS; CDR2 reads SASEGT. The CDR3, as DNA: TGTGCCAGCAGTGAAGGAGGGGGGTGGGACATTCAGTACTTC. This translates into CASSEGGGWDIQYF.

As to this clonotype: The junction departs from the called germline gene at one end, perhaps through a read error. The V gene is TRBV6-1, the J gene TRBJ2-4, with D perhaps matching TRBD1 or TRBD2 (6 bases each). CDR1 MNHNS and CDR2 SASEGT come from the germline V gene. The CDR3 is 14 residues long. The CDR3 spells CASSEGRGQETQYF. The DNA of the CDR3 is TGTGCCAGCAGCGAAGGACGGGGGCAGGAGACTCAGTACTTC.

The rearrangement links TRBV6-5 to TRBJ2-5, with D possibly being TRBD1 (6 bases). Deletions cut 0 bases from V and 1 base from J, with 6 bases between. CDR1 is MNHEY and CDR2 is SVGAGI in the germline V gene. There are 14 residues in the CDR3. CDR3 sequence: CASSYSGAQETQYF. In nucleotides, the CDR3 is TGTGCCAGCAGTTACTCGGGGGCCCAAGAGACCCAGTACTTC.

This clonotype was seen once. This rearrangement joins TRBV10-3 to TRBJ2-5; possible D gene TRBD2, 6 bases. CDR1 is ENHRY, CDR2 SYGVKD, per germline. The CDR3 is 14 amino acids. The CDR3 sequence is CAGSAGLVGDTQYF. CDR3 nucleotide sequence: TGTGCGGGCTCGGCGGGGCTAGTCGGAGATACGCAGTACTTC.

This clonotype has just a few counts. The CDR3 DNA reads as TGTGCCAGCAGTATCCGGGGACCAAGCTCCTACGAGCAGTACTTC. Its protein product is CASSIRGPSSYEQYF. The V gene is TRBV6-1, the J gene TRBJ2-7; TRBD1 or TRBD2 may be the D gene (5 bases each). V dropped 5 bases and J dropped 0 bases, with 14 bases sitting between them. CDR3 length equals 15 residues. Germline CDR1 reads MNHNS; CDR2 reads SASEGT.

In its sample, this clonotype ranks as large (0.1 to 1%). J is TRBJ2-1 and V is TRBV27; D possibly matches TRBD1 or TRBD2 (7 bases each). Germline values: CDR1 MNHEY, CDR2 SMNVEV (reference sequence). The germline V and J ends were trimmed by 5 bases and 7 bases, with 15 bases remaining between them. The CDR3 sequence is 14 residues long. CDR3 protein: CASSQTGRGNEQFF. For the CDR3, the DNA is TGTGCCAGCAGTCAGACAGGGAGGGGGAATGAGCAGTTCTTC.

About this clonotype itself: At one of its ends the junction is not consistent with the germline gene, which may arise from a read error. V and J are TRBV10-3 and TRBJ2-3, with D perhaps assigned TRBD1 or TRBD2 (7 bases each). The CDR3 contains 14 residues. Germline assignment: CDR1 ENHRY and CDR2 SYGVKD. The CDR3 spells CAGRGRGGTDTQYF. The CDR3 DNA sequence: TGTGCGGGCCGCGGGAGAGGGGGGACAGATACGCAGTATTTC.

This chain links TRBV6-1 with TRBJ2-5; tentatively, D is TRBD1 or TRBD2 (5 bases each). V was pared by 8 bases and J by 11 bases, with 15 bases between. This CDR3 spans 11 amino acids. Germline V lookup: CDR1 MNHNS, CDR2 SASEGT. CDR3 loop: CASSWGNEQYF. For the CDR3, the DNA is TGTGCCAGCTCGTGGGGGAATGAGCAGTACTTC.

This clonotype has a handful of counts. The rearrangement uses TRBV6-5 and TRBJ2-5, with a possible D match to TRBD2 (6 bases). The J call may not be correct, given that the DNA end is closer to TRBJ2-7. CDR1 and CDR2 from the germline V gene are MNHEY and SVGAGI. There are 14 residues in the CDR3. The CDR3 is CASSLVGGGYEQYF. Here the CDR3 DNA reads TGTGCCAGCAGTTTAGTGGGAGGCGGGTACGAGCAGTACTTC.

The V gene is TRBV6-1, the J gene TRBJ1-4; 10 bases agree with TRBD1. Germline assignment: CDR1 MNHNS and CDR2 SASEGT. The CDR3 contains 15 residues. J was trimmed by 8 bases and V by 6 bases; bases with no gene match: 9. This chain's CDR3 is CASRRAGTGEEKLFF. The DNA for the CDR3 is TGTGCCAGCAGGCGAGCCGGGACAGGGGAAGAAAAACTGTTTTTT.

This chain links TRBV10-1 with TRBJ2-1; D perhaps matches TRBD2 (5 bases). The better agreement between TRBJ2-7 and the DNA end casts doubt on the J call. The germline V gene has CDR1 WNHNN and CDR2 SYGVQD (reference sequence). The CDR3 is 13 amino acids. The CDR3 is CASRRRGLYEQYF. The CDR3 DNA reads TGCGCCAGCCGGCGGAGAGGACTGTACGAGCAGTACTTC.

This clonotype was picked up many times. The CDR3 coding sequence is TGTGCCAGCAGTGAAGACTCGGAAGCCTCCTTAGCCAAAAACATTCAGTACTTC. Amino acid sequence: CASSEDSEASLAKNIQYF. The gene calls are TRBV6-1 and TRBJ2-4; D is ambiguous. The CDR3 spans 18 residues. Germline CDR1 and CDR2: MNHNS and SASEGT. The V and J ends lost 1 base and 0 bases respectively, with 16 bases between them.

The rearrangement joins TRBV27 to TRBJ2-1, with TRBD2 identical over 7 bases. With V trimmed by 5 bases and J by 6 bases, 13 bases remained unmatched. CDR3 length equals 16 residues. The germline V gene has CDR1 MNHEY and CDR2 SMNVEV (reference sequence). CDR3 bases: TGTGCCAGCAGTCCCTCCCGGCGGGGGATCGGCAATGAGCAGTTCTTC. Its translation: CASSPSRRGIGNEQFF.

This chain connects TRBV6-1 to TRBJ2-5; tentatively, D is TRBD2 (6 bases). This CDR3 has 19 amino acids. The germline V gene has CDR1 MNHNS and CDR2 SASEGT. V was cut by 0 bases and J by 0 bases, with 20 bases left in between. In DNA, the CDR3 is TGTGCCAGCAGTGAAGCCGGCGGCTCGGGACTTATAGACCAAGAGACCCAGTACTTC. Translated: CASSEAGGSGLIDQETQYF.

The V and J genes are TRBV10-2 and TRBJ2-4; D possibly uses TRBD1 or TRBD2 (5 bases each). CDR1 WSHSY and CDR2 SAAADI come from the germline V gene. Trimming removed 6 bases from V and 13 bases from J, with 25 bases in between. This CDR3 has 15 residues. The CDR3 sequence is CASREGLWGTDTQYF. The CDR3 region has the DNA TGCGCCAGCAGAGAGGGGCTGTGGGGCACAGATACGCAGTACTTC.

The J gene is TRBJ2-5, the V gene TRBV6-1; D possibly corresponds to TRBD1 (6 bases). This CDR3 comprises 14 residues. Per germline, CDR1 MNHNS and CDR2 SASEGT. Deletions cut 6 bases from V and 5 bases from J, with 16 bases between. The CDR3 sequence is CASRVGAERETQYF. The CDR3 DNA sequence: TGTGCCAGCAGAGTGGGGGCGGAAAGGGAGACCCAGTACTTC.

This chain connects TRBV6-1 to TRBJ2-7; 9 bases align to TRBD1. Looked up from germline, CDR1 is MNHNS and CDR2 is SASEGT. V was clipped by 9 bases and J by 6 bases; unmatched bases: 9. CDR3 length: 13 residues. The CDR3 sequence: CASSGTGYGEQYV. The CDR3 DNA sequence: TGTGCCAGTTCCGGGACAGGGTACGGCGAGCAGTACGTC.

In DNA, the CDR3 is TGCGCCAGCAGCCAAGGCGGAGGGAAGAGGAATGAGCAGTTCTTC. It encodes CASSQGGGKRNEQFF. The chain carries TRBV4-1 and TRBJ2-1; possibly TRBD2 for D (6 bases). V was clipped by 1 base and J by 7 bases, with 14 bases between them. Germline lookup yields CDR1 MGHRA and CDR2 YSYEKL. The CDR3 is 15 amino acids.